The rows below give T cell receptor beta chains drawn from one sample of a study of radiotherapy plus CTLA-4 blockade in lung cancer. Using immunoSEQ multiplex PCR, the repertoire was profiled, and TCRdb retains in-frame clones only, with some absent. The table shows 80,000 to 100,000 clones, with around 74% occurring only once. The input for sequencing was peripheral blood, taken from a patient treated with radiotherapy plus ipilimumab. These receptors were taken from a human donor with non-small cell lung cancer who had a partial response to radiotherapy plus ipilimumab. Some clones in this sample may be carry-over from other donors' samples. The conserved cysteine and the conserved F or W are not part of the CDR3 here. The order of the fields is J gene, V gene, CDR3 protein.

>TRBJ1-2|TRBV6-5
ASSEGTGLYGYT
>TRBJ2-7|TRBV18
ASSRPSYEQY
>TRBJ1-1|TRBV2
ASSEEQGMGTEAF
>-|TRBV19
ASSISGSYEQY
>TRBJ2-3|TRBV5-1
ASSFSLSGGRDTDTQY
>TRBJ1-5|TRBV6-5
ASSYSAASNQPQH
>TRBJ2-5|TRBV29-1
SARLGQGQETQY
>TRBJ1-1|TRBV28
ASSTRQAGTAF
>TRBJ1-2|TRBV6-4
ASSNTGVGGYT
>TRBJ2-3|TRBV9
ASSVLDRGTDTQY
>TRBJ2-1|TRBV15
ATSRDAYNEQF
>TRBJ2-7|TRBV7-2
ASSLVTETYEQY
>TRBJ2-3|TRBV19
ASSIGGSTNTQY
>TRBJ2-3|TRBV9
ASSVLAGFADTQY
>TRBJ2-1|TRBV28
ASSDSGTYNEQF
>TRBJ2-5|TRBV9
ASSARWNQETQY
>TRBJ2-1|TRBV28
ASSFGTGIGYNEQF
>TRBJ2-3|TRBV28
ASSSTRDTQY
>TRBJ1-5|TRBV19
ASSIVTHTADQPQH
>TRBJ2-2|TRBV5-1
ASRQTSGNTGELF
>TRBJ2-5|TRBV7-2
ASSLGVAGGLETQY
>TRBJ2-2|TRBV5-1
ASTPGGAANTGELF
>TRBJ1-2|TRBV7-9
ASSQGQVGAYGYT
>TRBJ2-7|TRBV7-3
ASSRLAGSIYEQY
>TRBJ2-7|TRBV7-9
ASSLEGAGRYEQY
>TRBJ1-1|TRBV28
ASSPVLSNTEAF
>TRBJ2-1|TRBV19
ASRERVSSYNEQF
>TRBJ1-1|TRBV15
ATSPRQGPGKAF
>TRBJ1-6|TRBV5-1
ASSLETGNSPLH
>TRBJ2-3|TRBV7-3
ASSSHSGLAGVKDTQY
>TRBJ2-1|TRBV7-9
ASSLLAGGNEQF
>TRBJ1-5|TRBV10-3
AISASASATGNQPQH
>TRBJ1-2|TRBV28
ASSPRSQGAGGYT
>TRBJ1-2|TRBV11-3
ASSLQGSGYT
>TRBJ2-7|TRBV7-9
ASSPRQGPEQY
>TRBJ1-4|TRBV18
ASSPETGYSGKLF
>TRBJ1-5|TRBV19
ASSRDRPGNQPQH
>TRBJ2-7|TRBV9
ASSPEVGVTSEQY
>TRBJ1-1|TRBV27
ASTPDSGTEAF
>TRBJ2-1|TRBV5-1
ASAPVGRGAYNEQF
>TRBJ2-5|TRBV27
ASSSLSLAGAQY
>TRBJ1-1|TRBV5-1
ASSLATATNTEAF
>TRBJ1-1|TRBV28
ASITVSEAF
>TRBJ2-4|TRBV28
ANSLDRQLAKNIQY
>TRBJ2-7|TRBV6-1
ASRGGTGAGYEQY
>TRBJ1-1|TRBV28
ASSPSVGGTEAF
>TRBJ2-1|TRBV14
ASSLRGGHDEQF
>TRBJ2-5|TRBV6-1
ASRTTGGGETQY
>TRBJ2-5|TRBV2
ASSANLAQETQY
>TRBJ1-3|TRBV6-6
ASISRGGNTIY
>TRBJ2-3|TRBV5-6
ASSLDRGRDTQY